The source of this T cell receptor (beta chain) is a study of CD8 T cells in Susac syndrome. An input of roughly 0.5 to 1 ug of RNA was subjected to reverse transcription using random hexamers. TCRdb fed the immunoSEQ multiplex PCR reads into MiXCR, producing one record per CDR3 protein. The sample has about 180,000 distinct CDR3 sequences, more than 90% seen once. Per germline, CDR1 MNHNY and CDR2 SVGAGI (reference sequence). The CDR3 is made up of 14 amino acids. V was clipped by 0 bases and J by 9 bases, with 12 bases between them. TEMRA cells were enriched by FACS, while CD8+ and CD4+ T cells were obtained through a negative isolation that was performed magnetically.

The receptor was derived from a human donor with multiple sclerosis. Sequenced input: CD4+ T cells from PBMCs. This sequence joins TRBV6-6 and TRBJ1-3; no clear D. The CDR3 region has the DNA TGTGCCAGCAGTTACTCTCAGGTGGAAGGCACCATATATTTT. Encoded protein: CASSYSQVEGTIYF.